This entry is about one T cell receptor beta chain. Germline CDR1 reads MNHEY; CDR2 reads SVGAGI. V gave up 2 bases and J gave up 5 bases, with 11 bases separating them. CDR3 length: 14 residues. TCRdb re-called the RT-PCR reads through MiXCR, storing one row per CDR3 protein. The sample holds around 700,000 distinct CDR3 sequences, 11% to 15% seen once. The receptor was derived from a female donor in good health, serving as a healthy control. The V gene is TRBV6-5, the J gene TRBJ2-3; D may be TRBD1 (7 bases). The sample was memory CD4+ T cells from blood. The DNA of the CDR3 is TGTGCCAGCAGTTACGGAGGGGGCAGAGATACGCAGTATTTT. It codes for CASSYGGGRDTQYF.